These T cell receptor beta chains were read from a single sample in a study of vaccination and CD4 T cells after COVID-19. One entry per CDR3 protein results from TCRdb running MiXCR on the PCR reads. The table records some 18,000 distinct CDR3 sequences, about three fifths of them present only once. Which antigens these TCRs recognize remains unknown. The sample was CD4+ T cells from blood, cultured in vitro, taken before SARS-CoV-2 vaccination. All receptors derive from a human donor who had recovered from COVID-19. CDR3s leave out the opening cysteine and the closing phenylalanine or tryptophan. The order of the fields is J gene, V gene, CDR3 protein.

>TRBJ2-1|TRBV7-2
ASSRQGTGIYNEQF
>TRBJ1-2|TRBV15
ATSGAQASNYGYT
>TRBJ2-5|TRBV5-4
ASNNPGAQETQY
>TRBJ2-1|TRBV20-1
SARSGLAGGWRPYNEQF
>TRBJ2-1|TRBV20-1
SARELALDYNEQF
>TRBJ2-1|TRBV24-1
ATSDTPGQGPRNEQF
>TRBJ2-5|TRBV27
ASSPYRGQETQY
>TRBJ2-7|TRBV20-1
SARRTNYEQY
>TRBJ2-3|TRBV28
ASSYGVFSTDTQY
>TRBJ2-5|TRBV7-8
ASSVQGSLETQY
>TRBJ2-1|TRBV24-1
ATSDRLRGSFGEQF
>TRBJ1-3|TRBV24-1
ATRESSGNTIY
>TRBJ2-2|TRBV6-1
ASSMAANTGELF
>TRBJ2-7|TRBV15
ATSRSRVAYEQY
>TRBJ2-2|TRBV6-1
ASSEIPGHLPRTGELF
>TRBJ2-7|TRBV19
ASSRGPNSYEQY
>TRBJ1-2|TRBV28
ASSFGTAVPYGYT
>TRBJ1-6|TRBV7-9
ASSRAGRNSPLH
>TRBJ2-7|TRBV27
ASSLKSAGLGWEQY
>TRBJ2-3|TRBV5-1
ASSLRRDTQY
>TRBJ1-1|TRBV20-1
SARGRTGLSEAF
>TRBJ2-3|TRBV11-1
ASSSQTPATQY
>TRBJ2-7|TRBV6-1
ASSEAEFYEQY
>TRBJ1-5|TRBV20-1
SARDMSYSNQPQH
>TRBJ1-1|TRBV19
ASSMGHYEAF
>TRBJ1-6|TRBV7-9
ASSPLQGNNSPLH
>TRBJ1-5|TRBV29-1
SVEGSGNQPQH